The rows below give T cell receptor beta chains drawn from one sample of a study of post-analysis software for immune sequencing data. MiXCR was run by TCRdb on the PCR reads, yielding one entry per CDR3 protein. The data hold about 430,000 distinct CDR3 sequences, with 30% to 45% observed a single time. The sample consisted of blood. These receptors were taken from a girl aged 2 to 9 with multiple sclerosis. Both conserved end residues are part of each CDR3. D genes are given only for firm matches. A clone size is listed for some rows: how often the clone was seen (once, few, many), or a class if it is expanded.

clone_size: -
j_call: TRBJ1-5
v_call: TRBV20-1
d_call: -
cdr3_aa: CSAGPGSNQPQHF
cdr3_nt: TGCAGTGCAGGGCCCGGGAGCAATCAGCCCCAGCATTTT

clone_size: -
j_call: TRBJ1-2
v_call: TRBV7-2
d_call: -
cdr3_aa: CASSSAQVPKNYGYTF
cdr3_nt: TGTGCCAGCAGCTCGGCGCAGGTTCCGAAAAACTATGGCTACACCTTC

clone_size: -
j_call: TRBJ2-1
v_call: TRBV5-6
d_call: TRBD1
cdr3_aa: CASSPTGGSYNEQFF
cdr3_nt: TGTGCCAGCAGCCCTACAGGGGGCTCCTACAATGAGCAGTTCTTC

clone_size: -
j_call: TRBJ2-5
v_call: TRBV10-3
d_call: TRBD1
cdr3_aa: CAIGQGGQETQYF
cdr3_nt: TGTGCCATCGGACAGGGTGGCCAAGAGACCCAGTACTTC

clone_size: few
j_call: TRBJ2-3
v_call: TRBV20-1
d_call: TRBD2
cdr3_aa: CSARPPGLAFSTDTQYF
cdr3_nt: TGCAGTGCTAGGCCTCCGGGACTAGCGTTTAGCACAGATACGCAGTATTTT

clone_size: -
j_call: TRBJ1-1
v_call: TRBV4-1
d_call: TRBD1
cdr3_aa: CASSKSGGEAFF
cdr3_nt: TGCGCCAGCAGCAAATCAGGGGGTGAAGCTTTCTTT

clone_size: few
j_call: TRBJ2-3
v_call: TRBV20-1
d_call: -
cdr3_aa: CSAAPFPEDSTDTQYF
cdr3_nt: TGCAGTGCTGCCCCATTCCCGGAAGACAGCACAGATACGCAGTATTTT

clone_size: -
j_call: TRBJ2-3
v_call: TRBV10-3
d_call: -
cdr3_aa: CAISVGQDRTDTQYF
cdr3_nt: TGTGCCATCAGTGTTGGGCAGGACCGCACAGATACGCAGTATTTT

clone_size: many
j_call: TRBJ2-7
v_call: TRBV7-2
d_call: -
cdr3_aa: CASSLSRGPSSYEQYF
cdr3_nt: TGTGCCAGCAGCTTGTCCAGGGGTCCAAGCTCCTACGAGCAGTACTTC

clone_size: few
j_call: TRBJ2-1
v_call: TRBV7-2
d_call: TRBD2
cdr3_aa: CASRWTSGYNEQFF
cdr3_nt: TGTGCCAGCCGATGGACTAGCGGGTACAATGAGCAGTTCTTC

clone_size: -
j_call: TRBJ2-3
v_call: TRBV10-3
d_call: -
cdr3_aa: CAISPNTGTDTQYF
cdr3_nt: TGTGCCATCAGTCCAAATACTGGCACAGATACGCAGTATTTT

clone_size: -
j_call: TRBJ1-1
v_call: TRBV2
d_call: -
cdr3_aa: CASASPNTEAFF
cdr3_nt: TGTGCCAGCGCGTCGCCGAACACTGAAGCTTTCTTT

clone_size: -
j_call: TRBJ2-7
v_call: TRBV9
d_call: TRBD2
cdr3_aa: CASSVGLAGGYYEQYF
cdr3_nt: TGTGCCAGCAGCGTAGGATTAGCGGGAGGGTACTACGAGCAGTACTTC

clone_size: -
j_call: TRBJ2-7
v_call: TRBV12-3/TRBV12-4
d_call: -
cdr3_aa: CASSLDRNLYEQYF
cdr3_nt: TGTGCCAGCAGCTTAGACAGGAACCTTTACGAGCAGTACTTC

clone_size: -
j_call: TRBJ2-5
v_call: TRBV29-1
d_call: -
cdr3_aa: CSVTRIAEETQYF
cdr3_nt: TGCAGCGTTACCCGAATAGCGGAAGAGACCCAGTACTTC

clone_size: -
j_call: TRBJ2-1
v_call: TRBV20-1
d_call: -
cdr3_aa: CSAKWSGINEQFF
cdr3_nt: TGCAGTGCTAAGTGGAGCGGCATCAATGAGCAGTTCTTC

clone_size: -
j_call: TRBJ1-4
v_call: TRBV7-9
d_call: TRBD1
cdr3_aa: CASSSNRDRDRGTNEKLFF
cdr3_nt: TGTGCCAGCAGCTCAAACCGGGACAGGGACCGTGGAACTAATGAAAAACTGTTTTTT

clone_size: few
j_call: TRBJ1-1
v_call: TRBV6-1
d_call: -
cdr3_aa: CASSRDGGGTEAFF
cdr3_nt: TGTGCCAGCAGCCGCGATGGGGGAGGGACTGAAGCTTTCTTT

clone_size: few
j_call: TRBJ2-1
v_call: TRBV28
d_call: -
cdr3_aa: CASSLSRSKDEQFF
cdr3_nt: TGTGCCAGCAGTTTGTCTAGAAGTAAGGATGAGCAGTTCTTC

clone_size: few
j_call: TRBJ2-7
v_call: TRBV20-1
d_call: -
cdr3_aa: CSARDPASGDEQYF
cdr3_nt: TGCAGTGCTAGAGATCCGGCTAGTGGCGACGAGCAGTACTTC

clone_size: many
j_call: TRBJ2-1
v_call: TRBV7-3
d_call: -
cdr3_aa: CASSLNGVTAYNEQFF
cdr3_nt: TGTGCCAGCAGCTTAAATGGCGTCACCGCCTACAATGAGCAGTTCTTC

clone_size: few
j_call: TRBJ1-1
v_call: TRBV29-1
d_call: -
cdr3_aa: CSVEIWTVNTEAFF
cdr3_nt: TGCAGCGTTGAAATTTGGACGGTTAACACTGAAGCTTTCTTT

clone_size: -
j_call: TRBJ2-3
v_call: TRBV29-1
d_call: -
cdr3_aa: CSVERGAGHPDTQYF
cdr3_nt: TGCAGCGTTGAGAGGGGTGCAGGTCATCCAGATACGCAGTATTTT

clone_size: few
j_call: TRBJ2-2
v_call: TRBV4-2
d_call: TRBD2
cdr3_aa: CASSQRTSGGGGNTGELFF
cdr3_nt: TGTGCCAGCAGCCAGCGGACTAGCGGGGGGGGAGGAAACACCGGGGAGCTGTTTTTT

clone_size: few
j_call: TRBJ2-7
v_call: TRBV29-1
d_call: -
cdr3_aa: CSAGERGITYEQYF
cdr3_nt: TGCAGCGCGGGAGAGAGGGGGATAACCTACGAGCAGTACTTC

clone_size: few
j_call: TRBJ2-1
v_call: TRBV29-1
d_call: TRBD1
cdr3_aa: CSGTGASSYNEQFF
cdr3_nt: TGCAGCGGTACAGGGGCTAGCTCCTACAATGAGCAGTTCTTC

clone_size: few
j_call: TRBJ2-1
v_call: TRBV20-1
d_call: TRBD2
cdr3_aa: CSAGTINNEQFF
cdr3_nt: TGCAGTGCTGGGACTATAAACAATGAGCAGTTCTTC

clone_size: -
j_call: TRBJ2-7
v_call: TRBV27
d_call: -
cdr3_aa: CASTTFTGSRREQYF
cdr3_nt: TGTGCCAGCACCACTTTTACAGGGAGTAGGCGCGAGCAGTACTTC

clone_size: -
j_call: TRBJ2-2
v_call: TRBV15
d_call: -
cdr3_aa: CATSTVGHRTGELFF
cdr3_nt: TGTGCCACCAGCACCGTTGGGCACCGCACCGGGGAGCTGTTTTTT

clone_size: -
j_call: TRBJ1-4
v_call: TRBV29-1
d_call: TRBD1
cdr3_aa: CSVRRGRGEKLFF
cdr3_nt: TGCAGCGTTCGCAGGGGGCGAGGTGAAAAACTGTTTTTT

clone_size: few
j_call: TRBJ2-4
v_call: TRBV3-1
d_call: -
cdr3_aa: CASSQGSQLAKNIQYF
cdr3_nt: TGTGCCAGCAGCCAAGGCTCCCAACTAGCCAAAAACATTCAGTACTTC

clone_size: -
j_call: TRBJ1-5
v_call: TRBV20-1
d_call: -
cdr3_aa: CSASVPSPANQPQHF
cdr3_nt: TGCAGTGCTAGTGTGCCCTCACCTGCGAATCAGCCCCAGCATTTT